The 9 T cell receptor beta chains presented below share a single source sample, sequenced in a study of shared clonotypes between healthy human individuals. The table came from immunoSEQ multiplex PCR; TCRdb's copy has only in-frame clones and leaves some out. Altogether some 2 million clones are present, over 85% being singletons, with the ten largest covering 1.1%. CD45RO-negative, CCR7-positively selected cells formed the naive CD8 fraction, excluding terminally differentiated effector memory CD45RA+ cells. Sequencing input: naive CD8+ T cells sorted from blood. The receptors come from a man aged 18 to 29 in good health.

The CDR3 loop reads CASGEGFGTYEQYF. The CDR3 DNA is TGCGCCAGCGGGGAAGGGTTCGGGACCTACGAGCAGTACTTC. The chain is built from TRBV4-1 and TRBJ2-7, with D possibly matching TRBD2 (5 bases). Between the trimmed V and J ends, which lost 8 bases and 2 bases, there was a span of 16 bases. From germline, CDR1 is MGHRA and CDR2 YSYEKL. The CDR3 totals 14 residues.

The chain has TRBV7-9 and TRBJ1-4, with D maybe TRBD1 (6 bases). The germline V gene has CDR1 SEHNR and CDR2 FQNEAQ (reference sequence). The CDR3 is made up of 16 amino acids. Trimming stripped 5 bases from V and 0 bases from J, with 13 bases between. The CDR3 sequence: CASSTRTAATNEKLFF. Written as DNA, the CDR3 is TGTGCCAGCAGCACCCGGACAGCTGCAACTAATGAAAAACTGTTTTTT.

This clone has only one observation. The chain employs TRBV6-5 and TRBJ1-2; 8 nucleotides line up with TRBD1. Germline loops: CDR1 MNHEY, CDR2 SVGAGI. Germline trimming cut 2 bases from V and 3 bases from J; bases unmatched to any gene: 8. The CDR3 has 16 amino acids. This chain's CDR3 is CASSYTVGQGHYGYTF. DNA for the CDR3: TGTGCCAGCAGTTACACCGTTGGACAGGGACACTATGGCTACACCTTC.

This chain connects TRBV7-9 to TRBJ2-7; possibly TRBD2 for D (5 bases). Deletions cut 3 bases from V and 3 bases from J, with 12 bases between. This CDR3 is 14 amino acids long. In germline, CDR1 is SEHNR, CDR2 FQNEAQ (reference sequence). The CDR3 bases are TGTGCCAGCAGCTTCACCTTTACTAGCTACGAGCAGTACTTC. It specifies CASSFTFTSYEQYF.

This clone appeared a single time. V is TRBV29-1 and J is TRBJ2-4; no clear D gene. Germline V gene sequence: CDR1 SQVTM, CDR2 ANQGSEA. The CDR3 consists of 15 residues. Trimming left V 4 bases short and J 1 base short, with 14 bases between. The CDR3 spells CSVVGHPLAKNIQYF. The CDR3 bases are TGCAGCGTTGTCGGCCACCCGCTGGCCAAAAACATTCAGTACTTC. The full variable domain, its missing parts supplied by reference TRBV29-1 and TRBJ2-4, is SAVISQKPSRDICQRGTSLTIQCQVDSQVTMMFWYRQQPGQSLTLIATANQGSEATYESGFVIDKFPISRPNLTFSTLTVSNMSPEDSSIYLCSVVGHPLAKNIQYFGAGTRLSVL.

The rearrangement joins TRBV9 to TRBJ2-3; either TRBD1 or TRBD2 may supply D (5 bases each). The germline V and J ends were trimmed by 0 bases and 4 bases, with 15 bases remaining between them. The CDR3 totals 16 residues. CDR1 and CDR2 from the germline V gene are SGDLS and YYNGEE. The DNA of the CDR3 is TGTGCCAGCAGCGTAGCTGAAGGAGAGGGGCCAGATACGCAGTATTTT. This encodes CASSVAEGEGPDTQYF. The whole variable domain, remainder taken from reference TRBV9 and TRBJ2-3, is DSGVTQTPKHLITATGQRVTLRCSPRSGDLSVYWYQQSLDQGLQFLIQYYNGEERAKGNILERFSAQQFPDLHSELNLSSLELGDSALYFCASSVAEGEGPDTQYFGPGTRLTVL.

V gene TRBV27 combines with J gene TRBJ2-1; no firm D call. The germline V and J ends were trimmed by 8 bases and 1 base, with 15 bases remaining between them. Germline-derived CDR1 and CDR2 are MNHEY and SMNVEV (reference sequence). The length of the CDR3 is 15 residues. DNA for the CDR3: TGTGCCAGCCAAAAGGAAGTGGAATCCTACAATGAGCAGTTCTTC. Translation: CASQKEVESYNEQFF.

This chain's CDR3 is CASSGAGSTDTQYF. The DNA of the CDR3 is TGTGCCAGCAGCGGAGCGGGAAGCACAGATACGCAGTATTTT. The J gene is TRBJ2-3, the V gene TRBV9, with 7 bases identical to TRBD2. The CDR3 consists of 14 residues. Germline values: CDR1 SGDLS, CDR2 YYNGEE. V dropped 3 bases and J dropped 0; count of bases not matched to a gene: 1. The variable domain in full, completed from reference TRBV9 and TRBJ2-3, reads DSGVTQTPKHLITATGQRVTLRCSPRSGDLSVYWYQQSLDQGLQFLIQYYNGEERAKGNILERFSAQQFPDLHSELNLSSLELGDSALYFCASSGAGSTDTQYFGPGTRLTVL.

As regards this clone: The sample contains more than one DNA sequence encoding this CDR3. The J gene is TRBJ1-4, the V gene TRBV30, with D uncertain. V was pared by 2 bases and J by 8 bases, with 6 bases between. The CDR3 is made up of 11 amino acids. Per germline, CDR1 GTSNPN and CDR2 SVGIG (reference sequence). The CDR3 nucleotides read TGTGCCTGGAGTTCCGGGGAAAAACTGTTTTTT. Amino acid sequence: CAWSSGEKLFF.